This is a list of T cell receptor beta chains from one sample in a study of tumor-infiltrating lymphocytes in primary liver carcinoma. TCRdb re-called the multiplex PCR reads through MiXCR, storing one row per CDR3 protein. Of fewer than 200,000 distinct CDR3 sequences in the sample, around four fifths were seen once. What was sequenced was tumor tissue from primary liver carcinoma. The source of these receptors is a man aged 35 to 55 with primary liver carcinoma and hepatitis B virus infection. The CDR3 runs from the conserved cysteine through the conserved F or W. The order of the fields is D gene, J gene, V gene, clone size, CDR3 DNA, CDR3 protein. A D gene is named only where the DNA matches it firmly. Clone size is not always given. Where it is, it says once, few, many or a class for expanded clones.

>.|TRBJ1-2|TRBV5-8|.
TGTGCTAGCAGCTTGCATGTGGCGAACTATGGCTACACCTTC
CASSLHVANYGYTF
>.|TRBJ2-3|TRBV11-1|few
TGTGCGAGCAACTTAATCAGGGCAGATACGCAGTATTTT
CASNLIRADTQYF
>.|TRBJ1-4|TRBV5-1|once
TGCGTCAGCAGCTTACGGGGATGCGTCGGCGAAAAACTGTTTTTT
CVSSLRGCVGEKLFF
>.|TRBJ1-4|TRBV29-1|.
TGCAGCGCTCGGTCCGATCTTGTAAAACTTTTTTTT
CSARSDLVKLFF
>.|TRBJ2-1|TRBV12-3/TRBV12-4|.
TGTGTCAGCAGCCGCAAGGGATACAATGAGCAGTTCTTC
CVSSRKGYNEQFF
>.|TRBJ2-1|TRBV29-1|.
TGCAGCGTTGATAAGGGACTGCCCAATGAGCAATTCTTC
CSVDKGLPNEQFF
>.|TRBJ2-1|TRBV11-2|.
TGTGCCAGCAGTACAAAATTATACAATGAGCAGTTCTTC
CASSTKLYNEQFF
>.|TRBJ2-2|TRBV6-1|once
TGTGTCAGCAGTGAAGCGCTTCTAGGGGCAGCGAACACCGGGGGGCTGTTTTTT
CVSSEALLGAANTGGLFF
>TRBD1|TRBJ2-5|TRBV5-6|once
TGTACCAGCAGCCTTGACAGGGGCATCCAAGAGACCCGGTACTTC
CTSSLDRGIQETRYF
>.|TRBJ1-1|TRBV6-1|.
TGTGCCAGCAGTGAACAAACAGGGAAGACTGAAGCTGTCTTT
CASSEQTGKTEAVF
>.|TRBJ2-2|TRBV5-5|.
TGTGCCAGCAGACTCCACACCGGGGATCTGTTGTTT
CASRLHTGDLLF
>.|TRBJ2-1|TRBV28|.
TGTGCCAACAGTTCGTCGACCGTGAATGAGCAGTTCTTC
CANSSSTVNEQFF
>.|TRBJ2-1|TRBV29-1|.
TGCGGTGTTGAAACGGACTCTAGTTTGAATGAGCAGTTCTTC
CGVETDSSLNEQFF
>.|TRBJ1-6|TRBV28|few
TGTGCCAGCAGCCCACCCTTTAATTCACCCCTCCACTTT
CASSPPFNSPLHF
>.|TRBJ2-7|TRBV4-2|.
TGTGCCAGCAGCCAAGACACCGAGTCTCAGTACGAGCAGTACTTC
CASSQDTESQYEQYF
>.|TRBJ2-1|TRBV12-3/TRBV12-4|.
TGTGTCAGCAGTGCAGGGATAGGGCAGTCCTTC
CVSSAGIGQSF
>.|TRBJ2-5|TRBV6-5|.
TGTGCCAGCAGTCCCGACTGGGAGATCCAATACTTC
CASSPDWEIQYF
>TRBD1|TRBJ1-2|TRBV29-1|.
TGCAGCGCCCGATCAGGGGGCACCTATGGCCACAACTTC
CSARSGGTYGHNF